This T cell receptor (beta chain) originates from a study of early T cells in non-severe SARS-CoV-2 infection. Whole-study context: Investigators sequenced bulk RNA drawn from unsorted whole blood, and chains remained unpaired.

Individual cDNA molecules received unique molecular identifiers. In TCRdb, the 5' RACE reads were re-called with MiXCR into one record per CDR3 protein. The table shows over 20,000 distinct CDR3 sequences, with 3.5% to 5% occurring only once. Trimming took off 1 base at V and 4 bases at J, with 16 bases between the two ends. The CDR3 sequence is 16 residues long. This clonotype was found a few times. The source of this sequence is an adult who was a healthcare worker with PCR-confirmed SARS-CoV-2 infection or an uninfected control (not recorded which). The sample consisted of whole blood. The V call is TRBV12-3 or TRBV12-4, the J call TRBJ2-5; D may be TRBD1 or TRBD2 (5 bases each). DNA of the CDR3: TGTGCCAGCAGTTTAGTAGGGGTTACTGGGGGAGAGACCCAGTACTTC. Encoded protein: CASSLVGVTGGETQYF.